The 27 T cell receptor beta chains in this list originate from one sample, sequenced in a study of blood T cell repertoires in COVID-19. Some clones are missing from TCRdb's copy, which holds only in-frame ones; the method was immunoSEQ multiplex PCR. The sample yields around 170,000 clones, roughly four fifths seen once. The sample consisted of peripheral blood. The receptors derive from a middle-aged woman with acute or convalescent COVID-19.

This clone has just a few counts. J is TRBJ2-5 and V is TRBV2; D is ambiguous. This CDR3 contains 13 residues. Trimming shortened V by 4 bases and J by 2 bases, and 8 bases separated the two germline ends. The germline V gene encodes CDR1 SNHLY and CDR2 FYNNEI. The CDR3 DNA reads as TGTGCCAGCAGTGTGTCTCCTCAAGAGACCCAGTACTTC. Translating gives CASSVSPQETQYF.

The chain recombines TRBV18 with TRBJ1-1, with 8 bases fitting TRBD1. CDR1 is KGHSH and CDR2 is LQKENI in the germline V gene. This CDR3 is 14 amino acids long. V was clipped by 0 bases and J by 11 bases; unmatched bases: 8. CDR3: CASSPPTGEGAAFF. Written as DNA, the CDR3 is TGTGCCAGCTCACCACCGACAGGGGAGGGAGCCGCTTTCTTT.

This sequence joins TRBV2 and TRBJ1-3; D is undetermined. V lost 3 bases to trimming and J lost 0 bases, with 9 bases between them. Per the germline V gene, CDR1 is SNHLY and CDR2 is FYNNEI. The CDR3 is 15 amino acids. CDR3 in amino acids: CASSDDNTSGNTIYF. For the CDR3, the DNA is TGTGCCAGCAGTGACGACAACACCTCTGGAAACACCATATATTTT.

V is TRBV5-6 and J is TRBJ2-5, with D tentatively TRBD2 (6 bases). The germline gives CDR1 SGHDT, CDR2 YYEEEE. This CDR3 has 15 residues. V dropped 3 bases and J dropped 0 bases, with 12 bases sitting between them. CDR3 DNA: TGTGCCAGCAGCTGGAGGGTTGAGTACCAAGAGACCCAGTACTTC. This gives the protein CASSWRVEYQETQYF.

The chain uses TRBV5-1 and TRBJ1-2; 8 bases are shared with TRBD1. This CDR3 has 14 amino acids. V lost 4 bases and J lost 6; bases outside the gene matches: 8. From germline, CDR1 is SGHRS and CDR2 YFSETQ. The CDR3 reads CASSPGTGKDGYTF. CDR3 nucleotides: TGCGCCAGCAGCCCGGGGACAGGAAAGGATGGCTACACCTTC.

V and J are TRBV5-6 and TRBJ1-1; a weak D match, TRBD1 (6 bases). From germline, CDR1 is SGHDT and CDR2 YYEEEE. Trimming shortened V by 2 bases and J by 5 bases, and 7 bases separated the two germline ends. This CDR3 is built from 12 residues. The chain's CDR3 is CASSFQGTEAFF. CDR3 bases: TGTGCCAGCAGCTTCCAGGGGACTGAAGCTTTCTTT.

The chain employs TRBV18 and TRBJ2-1, with D possibly matching TRBD2 (5 bases). Germline V gene data show CDR1 as KGHSH and CDR2 as LQKENI. V lost 4 bases to trimming and J lost 0 bases, with 10 bases between them. This CDR3 is built from 15 residues. As DNA, the CDR3 is TGTGCCAGCTCACTGGAGGCCAACTCCTACAATGAGCAGTTCTTC. Translated, it gives CASSLEANSYNEQFF.

This sequence joins TRBV5-1 and TRBJ2-1, with TRBD1 matching over 7 bases. Germline lookup yields CDR1 SGHRS and CDR2 YFSETQ. V dropped 4 bases and J dropped 5; count of bases not matched to a gene: 6. The CDR3 is 14 residues long. The CDR3 sequence is CASSLGQLDNEQFF. CDR3 nucleotides: TGCGCCAGCAGCCTGGGACAGCTAGACAATGAGCAGTTCTTC.

This sequence joins TRBV6-1 and TRBJ1-2, with TRBD1 matching over 8 bases. The CDR3 runs 15 residues. Germline V gene data show CDR1 as MNHNS and CDR2 as SASEGT. The J segment lost 0 bases and the V segment lost 3 bases, leaving 3 bases of the junction unmatched. The CDR3 region has the DNA TGTGCCAGCAGTGAGTGGACAGGGTCTAACTATGGCTACACCTTC. Translation gives CASSEWTGSNYGYTF.

This clone appeared once. V usage is TRBV5-1 and J usage is TRBJ2-7; 14 positions agree with TRBD2. V dropped 3 bases and J dropped 2; count of bases not matched to a gene: 7. Germline V gene sequence: CDR1 SGHRS, CDR2 YFSETQ. This CDR3 has 17 residues. The CDR3 loop reads CASSWGLAGEDPYEQYF. CDR3 in DNA: TGCGCCAGCAGCTGGGGACTAGCGGGAGAAGATCCCTACGAGCAGTACTTC.

The chain employs TRBV4-2 and TRBJ2-1; 10 nucleotides agree with TRBD2. CDR3 length equals 15 residues. V lost 0 bases to trimming and J lost 10 bases; unmatched junction nucleotides: 6. Germline V gives CDR1 LGHNA, CDR2 YNFKEQ. CDR3 sequence reads: CASSQELLAGVEQFF. CDR3 DNA: TGTGCCAGCAGCCAAGAGCTGCTAGCGGGGGTGGAGCAGTTCTTC.

This chain connects TRBV21-1 to TRBJ1-3; TRBD1 reflects the table's D call only, with no check against the DNA. TRBV21-1 is recorded as a pseudogene. The CDR3 totals 16 residues. The CDR3 spells CASSKPQGGSGNTIYF. The DNA of the CDR3 is TGTGCCAGCAGCAAACCCCAGGGCGGCTCTGGAAACACCATATATTTT.

The genes are TRBV6-5 and TRBJ1-1; 9 bases map to TRBD1. V shed 6 bases and J 7 bases; nucleotides not matched to a gene: 6. Germline assignment: CDR1 MNHEY and CDR2 SVGAGI. The CDR3 consists of 13 residues. The CDR3 is CASRTTGGSEAFF. The CDR3 bases are TGTGCCAGCAGAACGACAGGGGGTAGTGAAGCTTTCTTT.

This clone was detected a few times. The chain joins TRBV21-1 to TRBJ1-2; TRBD1 is the table's D call, not checked against the DNA. TRBV21-1 is a recognized pseudogene. The CDR3 loop spans 12 amino acids. The CDR3 DNA reads TGTGCCAAAGGGCAGGGGAGCTATGGCTACACCTTC. It is translated as CAKGQGSYGYTF.

This clone was seen only a few times. The chain links TRBV28 to TRBJ1-5, with TRBD1 identical over 9 bases. The germline V gene encodes CDR1 MDHEN and CDR2 SYDVKM. The J segment lost 4 bases and the V segment lost 0 bases, leaving 4 bases of the junction unmatched. The CDR3 runs to 16 residues. Here the CDR3 reads CASSLWTGGGNQPQHF. In DNA form, the CDR3 reads TGTGCCAGCAGTTTATGGACAGGGGGAGGGAATCAGCCCCAGCATTTT.

The sample holds one count of this clone. The chain carries TRBV7-6 and TRBJ2-7, with 8 bases that match TRBD1. This CDR3 comprises 17 residues. Germline CDR1 and CDR2: SGHVS and FNYEAQ. Unmatched junction bases numbered 9, after V lost 2 bases and J lost 0 bases. CDR3 residues: CASSLSGTGYYSYEQYF. The CDR3 DNA reads TGTGCCAGCAGCTTAAGTGGGACAGGATACTACTCCTACGAGCAGTACTTC. Variable domain in full (rest from reference TRBV7-6 and TRBJ2-7): GAGVSQSPRYKVTKRGQDVALRCDPISGHVSLYWYRQALGQGPEFLTYFNYEAQQDKSGLPNDRFSAERPEGSISTLTIQRTEQRDSAMYRCASSLSGTGYYSYEQYFGPGTRLTVT.

This rearrangement joins TRBV29-1 to TRBJ2-1, with 8 bases that match TRBD2. The germline V gene has CDR1 SQVTM and CDR2 ANQGSEA. The length of the CDR3 is 12 residues. With 7 bases clipped from V and 2 bases from J, the junction kept 1 base outside the gene matches. In DNA form, the CDR3 reads TGCAGCGGCGGGAGGCCCTACAATGAGCAGTTCTTC. As protein: CSGGRPYNEQFF.

V and J are TRBV9 and TRBJ2-1; D not certain. The CDR3 runs 15 residues. The germline V and J ends were trimmed by 0 bases and 5 bases, with 12 bases remaining between them. Germline assignment: CDR1 SGDLS and CDR2 YYNGEE. The CDR3 DNA follows: TGTGCCAGCAGCGTAGGAGGAGTTAAAGACAATGAGCAGTTCTTC. Translated, it gives CASSVGGVKDNEQFF.

This sequence joins TRBV5-6 and TRBJ1-4; the D gene is possibly TRBD1 (5 bases). There are 14 residues in the CDR3. From germline, CDR1 is SGHDT and CDR2 YYEEEE. Trimming shortened V by 1 base and J by 3 bases, and 7 bases separated the two germline ends. The CDR3 protein is CASSLWGPNEKLFF. The CDR3 DNA reads TGTGCCAGCAGCTTGTGGGGCCCTAATGAAAAACTGTTTTTT.

CDR3 region: CASSGDSPLHF. DNA of the CDR3: TGTGCCAGCAGCGGAGATTCACCCCTCCACTTT. The chain uses TRBV5-6 and TRBJ1-6; D remains ambiguous. The CDR3 runs to 11 residues. V was shortened by 4 bases and J by 8 bases, with 4 bases between the two germline ends. Looked up from germline, CDR1 is SGHDT and CDR2 is YYEEEE.

This clone came up a few times. The chain joins TRBV30 to TRBJ1-6, with 9 bases identical to TRBD1. With V trimmed by 2 bases and J by 6 bases, 5 bases remained unmatched. Per germline, CDR1 GTSNPN and CDR2 SVGIG (reference sequence). The CDR3 consists of 15 residues. The CDR3 region is CAWSWDRDSNSPLHF. CDR3 nucleotide sequence: TGTGCCTGGAGTTGGGACAGGGATTCTAATTCACCCCTCCACTTT.

The chain recombines TRBV7-8 with TRBJ2-7, with 12 bases identical to TRBD2. The length of the CDR3 is 17 residues. The ends lost 2 bases at V and 3 bases at J; junction bases unmatched: 8. Germline V gene data show CDR1 as SGHVS and CDR2 as FQNEAQ. The DNA of the CDR3 is TGTGCCAGCAGCTTAAGGTCCCTAGCGGGAGGGAGCTACGAGCAGTACTTC. It translates to CASSLRSLAGGSYEQYF.

This clone was detected only a few times. The chain recombines TRBV2 with TRBJ2-2; tentatively, D is TRBD1 (6 bases). This CDR3 has 14 residues. With 6 bases removed from V and 4 bases from J, the gap between germline ends came to 12 bases. CDR1 and CDR2 from the germline V gene are SNHLY and FYNNEI. CDR3 DNA: TGTGCCAGCAGGGAACAGGGCCCCACCGGGGAGCTGTTTTTT. It translates to CASREQGPTGELFF.

The chain combines TRBV7-9 with TRBJ2-1, with D possibly being TRBD1 (5 bases). In germline, CDR1 is SEHNR, CDR2 FQNEAQ (reference sequence). The CDR3 consists of 15 residues. V lost 3 bases and J 3 bases, leaving 12 bases between the germline ends. In DNA, the CDR3 is TGTGCCAGCAGCTTGTCCCAGGGTAACTACAATGAGCAGTTCTTC. Translated: CASSLSQGNYNEQFF.

V and J are TRBV6-4 and TRBJ2-1; D might be TRBD2 (6 bases). The CDR3 totals 14 residues. Germline V lookup: CDR1 MRHNA, CDR2 SNTAGT. Trimming pared 8 bases from V and 8 bases from J, leaving 19 bases between. CDR3 sequence (DNA): TGTGCCAGCGCAAACCGGGACTCGGACGATGAGCAGTTCTTC. It encodes CASANRDSDDEQFF.

V is TRBV7-9 and J is TRBJ1-2; a weak D match, TRBD1 (6 bases). The CDR3 is made up of 15 amino acids. From germline, CDR1 is SEHNR and CDR2 FQNEAQ (reference sequence). The V end was cut by 5 bases, the J end by 8 bases, with 21 bases between. CDR3: CASSRINQQGYGYTF. Written as DNA, the CDR3 is TGTGCCAGCAGCCGAATAAACCAACAGGGTTACGGCTACACCTTC.

V usage is TRBV7-6 and J usage is TRBJ1-3; D unclear. Looked up from germline, CDR1 is SGHVS and CDR2 is FNYEAQ. This CDR3 contains 16 residues. The V end lost 5 bases, the J end lost 4 bases, and 18 bases lay between the germline ends. The CDR3 DNA follows: TGTGCCAGCAGCCCACGACTGCGGGCGGGGGGAAACACCATATATTTT. It encodes CASSPRLRAGGNTIYF.